The present T cell receptor beta chain was sequenced within a study of blood T cell repertoires in COVID-19. Study-wide context: In each case, the material was cDNA or gDNA derived from T cells, B-cell-depleted T cells, or PBMCs.

Recruits, aged roughly 18 to 95 years, lived in 25 or so US areas. Methods used by the authors: Amplifying reference gene primers gave estimates of nucleated cell counts. Assay used: immunoSEQ multiplex PCR; TCRdb lists only in-frame clones, some missing. That table is the source of V, J and clone size, and D and trimming were worked out from the DNA. The sample comprises hundreds of thousands of clones, around 87% of which are singletons, and about 1.5% rests with the top ten. The V gene's germline CDR1 is MDHEN and CDR2 SYDVKM. The CDR3 runs 12 residues. The V gene lost 6 bases and the J gene lost 6 bases, with 9 bases spanning the gap.

The source is a woman in her late teens or twenties with acute COVID-19. The V gene is TRBV28, the J gene TRBJ2-1; D is perhaps TRBD2 (7 bases). Sequenced input: PBMCs or T cells enriched from blood (not recorded which). DNA of the CDR3: TGTGCCAGCAGGCGGGGGCGCAATGAGCAGTTCTTC. It encodes CASRRGRNEQFF.